One and the same sample provided the 10 T cell receptor beta chains below, sequenced in a study of T cells in Graves' hyperthyroidism and ophthalmopathy. TCR beta CDR3 region amplification was performed from RNA transcripts. First-round RT-PCR with HTBI primers amplified the TCR CDR3 region. TCRdb used MiXCR to reprocess the multiplex PCR reads, holding one entry per CDR3 protein. The sample carries about 740,000 distinct CDR3 sequences, 13% to 15% recorded once. The sample taken for sequencing was blood. Every receptor here comes from a woman between 18 and 29 years old with Graves' hyperthyroidism.

This clonotype was recorded many times. The chain links TRBV7-9 to TRBJ2-3; possible D gene TRBD1, 5 bases. CDR3 length: 12 amino acids. Germline V gene sequence: CDR1 SEHNR, CDR2 FQNEAQ (reference sequence). V was clipped by 6 bases and J by 6 bases, with 10 bases between them. CDR3 nucleotides: TGTGCCAGCAGTAGGGGATGGGATACGCAGTATTTT. It specifies CASSRGWDTQYF.

The genes are TRBV28 and TRBJ2-7; TRBD1 aligns across 10 bases. Germline values: CDR1 MDHEN, CDR2 SYDVKM. Germline trimming cut 5 bases from V and 6 bases from J; bases unmatched to any gene: 10. CDR3 length: 15 residues. For the CDR3, the DNA is TGTGCCAGCAGTCCTTTCGGGACAGGGGAGACCGAGCAGTACTTC. Protein sequence: CASSPFGTGETEQYF.

This clonotype was detected once. V is TRBV7-9 and J is TRBJ1-5, with a weak D call TRBD1 (5 bases). V dropped 5 bases and J dropped 3 bases, with 20 bases sitting between them. The CDR3 covers 17 residues. Germline CDR1 reads SEHNR; CDR2 reads FQNEAQ (reference sequence). This CDR3 is CASSGTDGTSVNQPQHF. CDR3 nucleotides: TGTGCCAGCAGCGGAACAGATGGGACGTCCGTCAATCAGCCCCAGCATTTT.

This clonotype has a handful of counts. This chain joins TRBV10-1 and TRBJ1-6; D remains unclear. The V gene lost 3 bases and the J gene lost 6 bases, with 6 bases spanning the gap. Germline V CDR1 and CDR2: WNHNN, SYGVQD (reference sequence). The CDR3 is made up of 13 amino acids. The CDR3 loop reads CASSENFNSPLHF. Here the CDR3 DNA reads TGCGCCAGCAGTGAAAACTTTAATTCACCCCTCCACTTT.

V gene TRBV10-3 combines with J gene TRBJ1-4, with TRBD1 as a possible D gene (6 bases). The CDR3 runs 14 residues. V lost 4 bases to trimming and J lost 1 base, with 7 bases between them. Germline lookup yields CDR1 ENHRY and CDR2 SYGVKD. CDR3 in DNA: TGTGCCATCAGTGCACAGGGAACTAATGAAAAACTGTTTTTT. Its translation: CAISAQGTNEKLFF.

This clonotype was observed many times. The chain joins TRBV18 to TRBJ2-3; no definite D call. Trimming removed 0 bases at V and 4 bases at J, with 2 bases between. CDR3 size: 12 residues. The germline V gene has CDR1 KGHSH and CDR2 LQKENI. CDR3: CASSPPADTQYF. The CDR3 coding sequence is TGTGCCAGCTCACCACCCGCAGATACGCAGTATTTT. The full variable domain, completed using reference TRBV18 and TRBJ2-3, is NAGVMQNPRHLVRRRGQEARLRCSPMKGHSHVYWYRQLPEEGLKFMVYLQKENIIDESGMPKERFSAEFPKEGPSILRIQQVVRGDSAAYFCASSPPADTQYFGPGTRLTVL.

The genes are TRBV10-3 and TRBJ2-7; 7 nucleotides match TRBD1. The junction had 7 bases not matched to a gene; V was cut back by 2 bases and J by 0 bases. Per germline, CDR1 ENHRY and CDR2 SYGVKD. The CDR3 length is 16 residues. As DNA, the CDR3 is TGTGCCATCAGTGAGGTGACAGGGCAGAGCTCCTACGAGCAGTACTTC. Translation gives CAISEVTGQSSYEQYF.

This clonotype came up a few times. V gene TRBV4-1 combines with J gene TRBJ2-5, with 7 positions matching TRBD1. Germline V gene data show CDR1 as MGHRA and CDR2 as YSYEKL. V lost 0 bases and J lost 2; bases outside the gene matches: 12. The CDR3 extends over 18 amino acids. Here the CDR3 reads CASSQEPLGTVLQETQYF. CDR3 DNA: TGCGCCAGCAGCCAAGAGCCCCTAGGGACAGTACTACAAGAGACCCAGTACTTC.

There are many counts of this clonotype. The rearrangement uses TRBV10-3 and TRBJ1-1, with D maybe TRBD1 (5 bases). The ends were cut back, 10 bases at V and 2 bases at J, with 17 bases in the middle. Germline-derived CDR1 and CDR2 are ENHRY and SYGVKD. This CDR3 spans 14 amino acids. The CDR3 region is CATWVGQDNTEAFF. CDR3 DNA: TGTGCCACTTGGGTGGGGCAGGATAACACTGAAGCTTTCTTT.

This clonotype was counted at least ten times. The chain uses TRBV20-1 and TRBJ1-6; perhaps TRBD1 as D (5 bases). The CDR3 contains 20 residues. Per the germline V gene, CDR1 is DFQATT and CDR2 is SNEGSKA (reference sequence). The V end lost 1 base, the J end lost 0 bases, and 22 bases lay between the germline ends. CDR3 sequence: CSARGGALGVVSSYNSPLHF. CDR3 DNA: TGCAGTGCTAGAGGAGGGGCCCTCGGCGTCGTTAGCTCCTATAATTCACCCCTCCACTTT.